This TCR beta chain was captured by sequencing in a study of T cell responses to AZD1222 COVID-19 vaccine. Whole-study results and caveats: Donor demographics were predominantly white British with a female majority; clonal diversity may be underestimated. Distributed over spike, vaccine-associated CD4 TCRs predominated at 160-218 and 743-854.

Clones were sequenced by immunoSEQ multiplex PCR, and TCRdb holds only the in-frame ones, with some missing. The data contain about 130,000 clones, 89% of them singletons. The germline V gene encodes CDR1 KGHSH and CDR2 LQKENI. The CDR3 is made up of 15 amino acids. V lost 0 bases and J lost 10; bases outside the gene matches: 10. Concerning this clone: Its specificity is unknown.

The sample in question was peripheral blood, obtained on day 0 of AZD1222 vaccination. The TCR sequence derives from an adult in good health. The chain recombines TRBV18 with TRBJ1-2; TRBD1 aligns across 8 bases. This chain's CDR3 is CASSPPGTGFFDYTF. CDR3 sequence (DNA): TGTGCCAGCTCACCACCCGGGACAGGATTTTTCGACTACACCTTC.